Shown below are 10 T cell receptor beta chains from a single sample sequenced in a study of cytomegalovirus exposure and HLA in healthy donors. The PCR had 60 Vbeta and 13 Jbeta primers. TCRdb's table, derived via immunoSEQ multiplex PCR, lists solely in-frame clones and lacks some. The table includes about 160,000 clones, approximately 88% detected once. The material sequenced was PBMCs. Source of these receptors: a woman aged 18-30 years in good health and CMV-seronegative.

CDR3 bases: TGCGCCAGCAGTGCAGGGCTCAATCAGCCCCAGCATTTT. Translation: CASSAGLNQPQHF. J is TRBJ1-5 and V is TRBV10-1, with a weak D call TRBD1 (5 bases). Trimming removed 4 bases from V and 3 bases from J, with 7 bases in between. The CDR3 is 13 residues long. Germline CDR1 reads WNHNN; CDR2 reads SYGVQD (reference sequence).

This chain joins TRBV9 and TRBJ2-1; 12 nucleotides match TRBD2. V lost 0 bases and J lost 2; bases outside the gene matches: 6. CDR1 is SGDLS, CDR2 YYNGEE, per germline. The CDR3 length is 18 residues. The CDR3: CASSVGSSGGATYNEQFF. The DNA for the CDR3 is TGTGCCAGCAGCGTAGGGTCTAGCGGGGGGGCCACCTACAATGAGCAGTTCTTC.

The chain uses TRBV6-1 and TRBJ2-5; D possibly corresponds to TRBD1 (6 bases). The CDR3 has 13 amino acids. Germline CDR1 and CDR2: MNHNS and SASEGT. Trimming stripped 6 bases from V and 2 bases from J, with 10 bases between. The CDR3 DNA is TGTGCCAGCAGGCAACAGGGTCAAGAGACCCAGTACTTC. Its translation is CASRQQGQETQYF.

Only a few counts were recorded for this clone. This chain links TRBV6-5 with TRBJ1-1, with D possibly matching TRBD1 (5 bases). The germline V and J ends were trimmed by 3 bases and 1 base, with 9 bases remaining between them. Per germline, CDR1 MNHEY and CDR2 SVGAGI. This CDR3 region has 14 residues. CDR3 protein: CASSYGGENTEAFF. The DNA for the CDR3 is TGTGCCAGCAGTTATGGGGGGGAGAACACTGAAGCTTTCTTT.

CDR3 residues: CASSYSPGYNSPLHF. The CDR3 bases are TGTGCCAGCAGTTACTCTCCAGGTTATAATTCACCCCTCCACTTT. V gene TRBV6-5 combines with J gene TRBJ1-6; D not resolved. CDR1 MNHEY and CDR2 SVGAGI come from the germline V gene. The CDR3 runs 15 residues. Trimming cost V 0 bases and J 4 bases, with 7 bases left between them.

The chain links TRBV6-5 to TRBJ1-1; D unclear. In germline, CDR1 is MNHEY, CDR2 SVGAGI. The CDR3 contains 14 residues. V lost 5 bases, J lost 0 bases, and 10 bases lay in between. CDR3 nucleotide sequence: TGTGCCAGCAGTCCTCTTACAGTGAACACTGAAGCTTTCTTT. Its protein is CASSPLTVNTEAFF.

The chain links TRBV28 to TRBJ1-2, with 9 positions matching TRBD1. The CDR3 spans 15 residues. J was trimmed by 3 bases and V by 4 bases; bases with no gene match: 6. The germline gives CDR1 MDHEN, CDR2 SYDVKM. The CDR3 sequence is CASSWGTGQDYGYTF. CDR3 coding DNA: TGTGCCAGCAGTTGGGGGACAGGGCAGGACTATGGCTACACCTTC.

The chain employs TRBV28 and TRBJ1-1; D not resolved. Trimming took 2 bases from V and 1 from J, leaving 8 bases between them. The CDR3 is made up of 14 amino acids. CDR1 and CDR2 (germline): MDHEN, SYDVKM. The CDR3 DNA is TGTGCCAGCAGTTTAGTAGGAGAGAACACTGAAGCTTTCTTT. Protein sequence: CASSLVGENTEAFF.

The V call is TRBV5-8, the J call TRBJ2-1; D ambiguous. V lost 4 bases, J lost 7 bases, and 15 bases lay in between. In germline, CDR1 is SGHTS, CDR2 YDEGEE. CDR3 length: 14 residues. In DNA, the CDR3 is TGTGCCAGCAGCGGCGGAGCGTTCGGAAATGAGCAGTTCTTC. The encoded protein is CASSGGAFGNEQFF.

The rearrangement uses TRBV30 and TRBJ2-5; 8 nucleotides match TRBD2. The germline gives CDR1 GTSNPN, CDR2 SVGIG (reference sequence). J lost 11 bases, V lost 3 bases, and 14 bases had no gene match. The CDR3 runs to 14 residues. The CDR3 region has the DNA TGTGCCTGGAGCGCATCAGCGGGGGCAGCGCGTCAGTACTTC. Protein product: CAWSASAGAARQYF.